This T cell receptor (beta chain) was captured in a study of siplizumab effects on memory and regulatory T cells. Here immunoSEQ multiplex PCR was the method, and the copy in TCRdb shows in-frame clones only, minus some. Among 75,000 to 100,000 clones, about 93% were seen once, and the ten largest hold around 1.5%. The study's findings and limits: For siplizumab cultures, the suppressive function of their proliferating Tregs was not confirmed. Roughly 75-96% of proliferating CD4+ or CD8+ clones lacked a naive or memory phenotype that could be assigned.

CDR3 length: 17 amino acids. In germline, CDR1 is KGHSH, CDR2 LQKENI. Trimming took 3 bases from V and 2 from J; bases not matched to a gene: 10. Turning to this clone: Its antigen remains unknown.

The TCR comes from a human donor in good health. The specimen sequenced was non-Treg CD4+ T cells sorted from blood. J is TRBJ2-3 and V is TRBV18; 8 nucleotides agree with TRBD2. CDR3 loop: CASSPFKREGDTDTQYF. CDR3 coding DNA: TGTGCCAGCTCACCGTTTAAACGGGAGGGCGACACAGATACGCAGTATTTT. Full variable domain (outside the CDR3, taken from reference TRBV18 and TRBJ2-3): NAGVMQNPRHLVRRRGQEARLRCSPMKGHSHVYWYRQLPEEGLKFMVYLQKENIIDESGMPKERFSAEFPKEGPSILRIQQVVRGDSAAYFCASSPFKREGDTDTQYFGPGTRLTVL.